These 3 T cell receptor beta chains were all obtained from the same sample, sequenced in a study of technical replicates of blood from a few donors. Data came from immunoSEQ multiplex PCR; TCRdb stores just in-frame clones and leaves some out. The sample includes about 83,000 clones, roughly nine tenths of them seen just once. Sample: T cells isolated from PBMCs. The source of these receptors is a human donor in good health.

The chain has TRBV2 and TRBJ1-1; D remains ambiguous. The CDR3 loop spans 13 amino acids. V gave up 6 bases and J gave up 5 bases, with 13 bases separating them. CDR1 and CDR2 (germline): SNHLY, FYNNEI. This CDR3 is CASRLPAVTEAFF. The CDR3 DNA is TGTGCCAGCAGACTGCCCGCGGTAACTGAAGCTTTCTTT. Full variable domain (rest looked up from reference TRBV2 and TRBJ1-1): EPEVTQTPSHQVTQMGQEVILRCVPISNHLYFYWYRQILGQKVEFLVSFYNNEISEKSEIFDDQFSVERPDGSNFTLKIRSTKLEDSAMYFCASRLPAVTEAFFGQGTRLTVV.

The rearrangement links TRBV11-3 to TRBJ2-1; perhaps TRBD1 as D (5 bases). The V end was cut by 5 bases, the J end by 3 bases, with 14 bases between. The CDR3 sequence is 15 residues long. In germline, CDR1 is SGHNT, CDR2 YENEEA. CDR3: CASSAGYRVYNEQFF. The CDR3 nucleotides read TGTGCCAGCAGCGCAGGGTATAGGGTCTACAATGAGCAGTTCTTC.

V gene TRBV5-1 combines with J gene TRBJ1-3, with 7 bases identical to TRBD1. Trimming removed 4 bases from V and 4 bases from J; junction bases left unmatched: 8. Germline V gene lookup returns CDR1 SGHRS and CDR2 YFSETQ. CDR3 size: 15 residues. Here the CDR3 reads CASSAYTGVGNTIYF. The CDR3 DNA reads TGCGCCAGCAGCGCCTATACAGGGGTAGGAAACACCATATATTTT.